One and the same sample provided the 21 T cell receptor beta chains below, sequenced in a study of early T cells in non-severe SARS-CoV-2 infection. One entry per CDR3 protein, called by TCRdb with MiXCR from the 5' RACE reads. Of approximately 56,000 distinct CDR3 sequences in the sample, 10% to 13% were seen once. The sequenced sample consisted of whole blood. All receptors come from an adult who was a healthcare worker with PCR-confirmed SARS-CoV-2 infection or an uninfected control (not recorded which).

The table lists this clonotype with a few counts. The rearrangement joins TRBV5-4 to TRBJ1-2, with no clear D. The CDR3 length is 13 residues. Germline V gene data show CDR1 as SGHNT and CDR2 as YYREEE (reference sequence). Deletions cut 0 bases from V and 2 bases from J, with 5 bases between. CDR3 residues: CASSLVQNYGYTF. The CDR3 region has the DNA TGTGCCAGCAGCTTGGTACAGAACTATGGCTACACCTTC.

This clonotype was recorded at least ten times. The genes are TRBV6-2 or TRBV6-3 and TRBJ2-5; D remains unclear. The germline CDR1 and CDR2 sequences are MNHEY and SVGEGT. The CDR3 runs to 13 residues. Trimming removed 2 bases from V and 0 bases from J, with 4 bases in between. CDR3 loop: CASSYVNQETQYF. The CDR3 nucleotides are TGTGCCAGCAGTTACGTAAACCAAGAGACCCAGTACTTC.

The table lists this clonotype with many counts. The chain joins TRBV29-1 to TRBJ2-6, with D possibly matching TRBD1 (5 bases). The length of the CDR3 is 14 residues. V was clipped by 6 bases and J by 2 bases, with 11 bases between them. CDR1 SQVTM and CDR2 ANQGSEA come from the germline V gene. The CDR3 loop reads CSVRVFPGANVLTF. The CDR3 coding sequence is TGCAGCGTCAGGGTTTTCCCTGGGGCCAACGTCCTGACTTTC. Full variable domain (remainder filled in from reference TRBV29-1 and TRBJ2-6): SAVISQKPSRDICQRGTSLTIQCQVDSQVTMMFWYRQQPGQSLTLIATANQGSEATYESGFVIDKFPISRPNLTFSTLTVSNMSPEDSSIYLCSVRVFPGANVLTFGAGSRLTVL.

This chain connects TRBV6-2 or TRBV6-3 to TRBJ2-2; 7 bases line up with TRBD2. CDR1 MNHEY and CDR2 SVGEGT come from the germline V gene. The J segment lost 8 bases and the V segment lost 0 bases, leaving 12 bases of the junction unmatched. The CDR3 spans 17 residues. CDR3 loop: CASSYSRTAGVGGELFF. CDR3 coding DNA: TGTGCCAGCAGTTACTCGAGGACCGCGGGAGTAGGTGGGGAGCTGTTTTTT.

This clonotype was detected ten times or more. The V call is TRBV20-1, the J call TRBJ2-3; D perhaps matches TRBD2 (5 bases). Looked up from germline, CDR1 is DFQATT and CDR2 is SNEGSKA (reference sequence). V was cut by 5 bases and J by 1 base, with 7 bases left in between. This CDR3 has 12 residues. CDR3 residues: CSADSGTDTQYF. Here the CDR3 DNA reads TGCAGTGCTGATAGCGGCACAGATACGCAGTATTTT.

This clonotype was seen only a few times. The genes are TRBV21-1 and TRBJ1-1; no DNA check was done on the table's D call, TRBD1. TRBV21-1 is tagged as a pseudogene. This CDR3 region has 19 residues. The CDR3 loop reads CASSIPGQGRIVGHTEAFF. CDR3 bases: TGTGCCAGCAGCATCCCGGGACAGGGTAGGATAGTGGGTCACACTGAAGCTTTCTTT.

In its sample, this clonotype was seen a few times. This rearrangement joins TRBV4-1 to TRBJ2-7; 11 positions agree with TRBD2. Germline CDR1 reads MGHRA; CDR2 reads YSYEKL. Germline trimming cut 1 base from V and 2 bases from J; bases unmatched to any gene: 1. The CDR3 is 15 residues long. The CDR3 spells CASSQGTSGPYEQYF. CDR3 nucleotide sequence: TGCGCCAGCAGCCAAGGGACTAGCGGGCCCTACGAGCAGTACTTC.

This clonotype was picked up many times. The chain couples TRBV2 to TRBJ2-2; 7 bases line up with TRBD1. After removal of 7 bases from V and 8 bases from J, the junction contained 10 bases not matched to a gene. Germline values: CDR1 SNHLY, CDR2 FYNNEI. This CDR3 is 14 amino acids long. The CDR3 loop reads CASTAQGSVGELFF. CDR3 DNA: TGTGCCAGCACTGCACAGGGGTCTGTGGGGGAGCTGTTTTTT. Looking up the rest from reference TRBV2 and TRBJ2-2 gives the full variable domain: EPEVTQTPSHQVTQMGQEVILRCVPISNHLYFYWYRQILGQKVEFLVSFYNNEISEKSEIFDDQFSVERPDGSNFTLKIRSTKLEDSAMYFCASTAQGSVGELFFGEGSRLTVL.

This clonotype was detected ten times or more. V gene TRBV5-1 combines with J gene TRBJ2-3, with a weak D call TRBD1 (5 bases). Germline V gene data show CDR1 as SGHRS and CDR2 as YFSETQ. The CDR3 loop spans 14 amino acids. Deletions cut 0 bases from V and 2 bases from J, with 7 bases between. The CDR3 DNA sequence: TGCGCCAGCAGCTTGGAAGGGGTCACAGATACGCAGTATTTT. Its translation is CASSLEGVTDTQYF.

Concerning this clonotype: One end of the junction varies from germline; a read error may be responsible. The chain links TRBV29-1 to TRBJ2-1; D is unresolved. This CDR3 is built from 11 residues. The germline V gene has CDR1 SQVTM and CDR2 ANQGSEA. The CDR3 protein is CSVARFNEQLF. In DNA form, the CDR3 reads TGCAGCGTTGCCAGGTTCAATGAGCAGCTCTTC.

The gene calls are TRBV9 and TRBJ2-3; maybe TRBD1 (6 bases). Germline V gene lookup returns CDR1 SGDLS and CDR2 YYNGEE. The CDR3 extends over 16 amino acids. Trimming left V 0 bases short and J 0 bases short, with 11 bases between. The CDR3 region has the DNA TGTGCCAGCAGCGTAGGAGGGGGAAGTAGCACAGATACGCAGTATTTT. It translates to CASSVGGGSSTDTQYF.

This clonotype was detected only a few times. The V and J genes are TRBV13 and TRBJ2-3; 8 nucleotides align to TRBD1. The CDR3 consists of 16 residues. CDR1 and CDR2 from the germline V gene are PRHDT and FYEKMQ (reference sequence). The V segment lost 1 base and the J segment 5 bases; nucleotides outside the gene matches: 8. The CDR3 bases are TGTGCCAGCAGCTTAGTGGACAGGGTTGATGGAGATACGCAGTATTTT. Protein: CASSLVDRVDGDTQYF.

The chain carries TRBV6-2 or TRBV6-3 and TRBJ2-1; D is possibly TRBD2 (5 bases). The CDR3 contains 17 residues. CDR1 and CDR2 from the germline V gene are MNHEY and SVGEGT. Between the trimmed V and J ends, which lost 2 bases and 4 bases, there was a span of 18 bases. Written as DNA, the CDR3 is TGTGCCAGCAGTTACCCGAGATCTCAGCGGAAATACAATGAGCAGTTCTTC. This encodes CASSYPRSQRKYNEQFF.

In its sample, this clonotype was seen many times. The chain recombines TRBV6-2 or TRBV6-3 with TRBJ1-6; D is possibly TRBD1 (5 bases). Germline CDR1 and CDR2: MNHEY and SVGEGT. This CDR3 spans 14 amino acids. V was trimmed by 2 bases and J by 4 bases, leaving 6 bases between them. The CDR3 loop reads CASSYRQYNSPLHF. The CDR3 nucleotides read TGTGCCAGCAGTTACCGACAGTATAATTCACCCCTCCACTTT.

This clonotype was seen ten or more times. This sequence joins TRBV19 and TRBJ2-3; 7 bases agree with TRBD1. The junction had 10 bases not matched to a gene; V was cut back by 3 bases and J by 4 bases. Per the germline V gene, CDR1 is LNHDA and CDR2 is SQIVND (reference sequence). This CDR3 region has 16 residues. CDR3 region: CASSMLGHRGSDTQYF. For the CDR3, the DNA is TGTGCCAGTAGTATGTTGGGTCACAGGGGATCAGATACGCAGTATTTT.

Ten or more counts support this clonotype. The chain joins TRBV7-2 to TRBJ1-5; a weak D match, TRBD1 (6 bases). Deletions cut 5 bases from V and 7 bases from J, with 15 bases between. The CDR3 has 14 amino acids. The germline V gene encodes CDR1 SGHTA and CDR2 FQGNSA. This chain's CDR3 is CASSPRQALQPQHF. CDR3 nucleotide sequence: TGTGCCAGCAGCCCACGACAGGCGCTCCAGCCCCAGCATTTT. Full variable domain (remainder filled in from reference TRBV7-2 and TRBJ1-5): GAGVSQSPSNKVTEKGKDVELRCDPISGHTALYWYRQSLGQGLEFLIYFQGNSAPDKSGLPSDRFSAERTGGSVSTLTIQRTQQEDSAVYLCASSPRQALQPQHFGDGTRLSIL.

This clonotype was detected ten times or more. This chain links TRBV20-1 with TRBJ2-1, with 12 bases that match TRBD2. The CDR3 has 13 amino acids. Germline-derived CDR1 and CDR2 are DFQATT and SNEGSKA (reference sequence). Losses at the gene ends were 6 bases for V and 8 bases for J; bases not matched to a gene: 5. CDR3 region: CSARLAGVDEQFF. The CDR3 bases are TGCAGTGCCAGACTAGCGGGAGTGGATGAGCAGTTCTTC.

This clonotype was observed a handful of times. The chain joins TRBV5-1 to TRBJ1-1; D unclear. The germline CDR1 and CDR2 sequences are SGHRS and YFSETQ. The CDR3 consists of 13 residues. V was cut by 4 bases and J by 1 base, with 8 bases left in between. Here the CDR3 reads CASSQDGNTEAFF. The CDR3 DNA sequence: TGCGCCAGCAGCCAGGACGGGAACACTGAAGCTTTCTTT.

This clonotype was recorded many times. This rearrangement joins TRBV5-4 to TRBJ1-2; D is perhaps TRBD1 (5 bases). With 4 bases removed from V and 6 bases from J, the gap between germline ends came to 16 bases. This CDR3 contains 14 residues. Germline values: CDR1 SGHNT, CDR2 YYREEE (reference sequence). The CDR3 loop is CASSLGPPANGYTF. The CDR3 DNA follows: TGTGCCAGCAGCCTGGGGCCCCCTGCTAATGGCTACACCTTC.

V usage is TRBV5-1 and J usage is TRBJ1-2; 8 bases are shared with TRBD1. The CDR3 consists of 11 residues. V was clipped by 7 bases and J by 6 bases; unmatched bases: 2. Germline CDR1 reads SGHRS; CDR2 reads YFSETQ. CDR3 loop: CASQGADGYTF. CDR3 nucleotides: TGCGCCAGCCAGGGGGCAGATGGCTACACCTTC.

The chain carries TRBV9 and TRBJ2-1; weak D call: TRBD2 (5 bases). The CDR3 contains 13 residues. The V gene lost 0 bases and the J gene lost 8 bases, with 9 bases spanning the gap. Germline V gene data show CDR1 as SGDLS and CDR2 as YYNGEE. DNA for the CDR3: TGTGCCAGCAGCGTAGATCTCGGGGATGAGCAGTTCTTC. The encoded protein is CASSVDLGDEQFF.